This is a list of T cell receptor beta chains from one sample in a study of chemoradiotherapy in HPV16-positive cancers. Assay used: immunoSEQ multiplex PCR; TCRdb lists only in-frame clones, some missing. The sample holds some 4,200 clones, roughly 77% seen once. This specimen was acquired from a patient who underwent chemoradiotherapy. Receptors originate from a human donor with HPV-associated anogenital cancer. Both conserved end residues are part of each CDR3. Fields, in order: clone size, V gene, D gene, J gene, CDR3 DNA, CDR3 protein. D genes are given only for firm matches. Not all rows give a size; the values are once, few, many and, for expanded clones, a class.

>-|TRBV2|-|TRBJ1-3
TGTGCCAGCAGTGAAGCGCTTCGGACGCACTCTGGAAACACCATATATTTT
CASSEALRTHSGNTIYF
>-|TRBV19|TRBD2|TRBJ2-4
TGTGCCAGTAGTATTGTGGCTAGCGGGGGCGGGAACATTCAGTACTTC
CASSIVASGGGNIQYF
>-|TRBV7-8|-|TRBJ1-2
TGTGCCAGCAGCTTAGTGACAGAAGGTGGCTACACCTTC
CASSLVTEGGYTF
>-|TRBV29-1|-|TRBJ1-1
TGCAGCGTTGCAAGAAGGACAACCCCGACGGGTGAAGCTTTCTTT
CSVARRTTPTGEAFF
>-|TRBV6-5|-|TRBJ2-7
TGTGCCAGCAGTTACAACAGAAACTACGAGCAGTACTTC
CASSYNRNYEQYF
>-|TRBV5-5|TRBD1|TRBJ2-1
TGTGCCAGCAGTTCCGACAGGGCCTACTACAATGAGCAGTTCTTC
CASSSDRAYYNEQFF
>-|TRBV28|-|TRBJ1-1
TGTGCCAGCAGTTGGGCCTCCGTGAACACTGAAGCTTTCTTT
CASSWASVNTEAFF
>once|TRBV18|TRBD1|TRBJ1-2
TGTGCCAGCTCACCACTTACTCGACAGGGGAGTAACTATGGCTACACCTTC
CASSPLTRQGSNYGYTF
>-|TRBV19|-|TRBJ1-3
TGTGCCAGTAGAAGTCAATCCTCTGGAAACACCATATATTTT
CASRSQSSGNTIYF
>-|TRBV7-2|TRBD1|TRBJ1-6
TGTGCCAGCAGCCCAAACACAGGGGATAATTCACCCCTCCACTTT
CASSPNTGDNSPLHF
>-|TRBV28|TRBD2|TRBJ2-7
TGTGCCAGCAGTTTGGGGGGGTGGGGGACCTACGAGCAGTACTTC
CASSLGGWGTYEQYF
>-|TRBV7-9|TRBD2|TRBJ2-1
TGTGCCAGCTCAACCTCGGAGGGCGGGGGGGCCCATGAGCAGTTCTTC
CASSTSEGGGAHEQFF
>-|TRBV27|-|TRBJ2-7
TGTGCCAGCGGGTCACAGGGCCAAGAGCAGTACTTC
CASGSQGQEQYF
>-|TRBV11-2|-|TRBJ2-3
TGTGCCAGCAGCTTAGGCCCCACAGGGACCGATACGCAGTATTTT
CASSLGPTGTDTQYF
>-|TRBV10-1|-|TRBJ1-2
TGCGCCAGCAGTGATTTTGGTGTGATCGGAGGACCCTGCAATGGCTACACCTTC
CASSDFGVIGGPCNGYTF
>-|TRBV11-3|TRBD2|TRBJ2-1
TGTGCCAGCAGCTTAGAGGCTAGCGGGGGGGGGAATGAGCAGTTCTTC
CASSLEASGGGNEQFF
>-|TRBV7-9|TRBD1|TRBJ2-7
TGTGCCAGCAGCCCACCGACAGGGTCTTACGAGCAGTACTTC
CASSPPTGSYEQYF
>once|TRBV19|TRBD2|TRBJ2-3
TGTGCCAGTAGTACCTCTAGCGGCACTAGCACAGATACGCAGTATTTT
CASSTSSGTSTDTQYF
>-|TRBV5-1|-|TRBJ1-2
TGCGCCAGCAGCCCCGGACGGGGACGGGACTATGGCTACACCTTC
CASSPGRGRDYGYTF
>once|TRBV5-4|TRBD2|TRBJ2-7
TGTGCCAGCAGGAGCGGGGCTGCCCTCTCCTACGAGCAGTACTTC
CASRSGAALSYEQYF
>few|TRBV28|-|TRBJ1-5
TGTGCCAGCCGGGGGGGGATCTATAGCAATCAGCCCCAGCATTTT
CASRGGIYSNQPQHF
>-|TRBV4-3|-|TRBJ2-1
TGCGCCAGCAGCCCCCTCAGGGACTGGGGTGCCAATGAGCAGTTCTTC
CASSPLRDWGANEQFF